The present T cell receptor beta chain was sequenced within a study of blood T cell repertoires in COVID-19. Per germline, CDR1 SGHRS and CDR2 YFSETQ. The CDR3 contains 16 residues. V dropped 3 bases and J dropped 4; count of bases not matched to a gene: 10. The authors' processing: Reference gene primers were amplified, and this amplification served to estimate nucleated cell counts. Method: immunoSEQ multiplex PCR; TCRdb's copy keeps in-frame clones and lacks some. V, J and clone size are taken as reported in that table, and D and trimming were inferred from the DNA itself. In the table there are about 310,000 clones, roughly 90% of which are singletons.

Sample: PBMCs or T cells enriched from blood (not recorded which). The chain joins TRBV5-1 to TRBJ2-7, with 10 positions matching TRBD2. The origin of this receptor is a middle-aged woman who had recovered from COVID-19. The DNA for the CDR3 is TGCGCCAGCAGCTCGATGGAGAGCGGGAGGGGATACGAGCAGTACTTC. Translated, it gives CASSSMESGRGYEQYF.